These 14 T cell receptor beta chains share one sample of origin, sequenced in a study of cytomegalovirus exposure and HLA in healthy donors. 13 Jbeta primers and 60 Vbeta primers were used for the PCR. The table came from immunoSEQ multiplex PCR; TCRdb's copy has only in-frame clones and leaves some out. The table has 95,000 to 150,000 clones, 80% seen once; the top ten hold 2% to 2.5%. Input material: PBMCs. The receptors here all came from a man in his thirties or forties in good health and CMV-seronegative.

The genes are TRBV5-4 and TRBJ2-2, with TRBD2 matching 7 bases. Trimming removed 4 bases from V and 0 bases from J; junction bases left unmatched: 6. There are 16 residues in the CDR3. Germline loops: CDR1 SGHNT, CDR2 YYREEE (reference sequence). The CDR3 spells CASSEAGGSNTGELFF. The CDR3 DNA follows: TGTGCCAGCAGCGAGGCCGGGGGGTCGAACACCGGGGAGCTGTTTTTT.

The V call is TRBV5-1, the J call TRBJ2-2; TRBD1 matches at 9 bases. From germline, CDR1 is SGHRS and CDR2 YFSETQ. Trimming removed 2 bases from V and 6 bases from J; junction bases left unmatched: 8. The CDR3 sequence is 16 residues long. Here the CDR3 reads CASSFLGQGVSGELFF. The CDR3 DNA sequence: TGCGCCAGCAGCTTTCTGGGACAGGGAGTATCCGGGGAGCTGTTTTTT.

The chain joins TRBV5-5 to TRBJ1-5; TRBD1 agrees at 9 bases. Germline CDR1 is SGHKS and CDR2 is YYEKEE (reference sequence). This CDR3 spans 19 amino acids. Trimming took 3 bases from V and 10 from J; bases not matched to a gene: 23. The CDR3 nucleotides are TGTGCCAGCAGCTCCCTTTTCCGGGACAGGGTAAGGACGGGTATACCCCAGCATTTT. Protein sequence: CASSSLFRDRVRTGIPQHF.

The chain couples TRBV5-1 to TRBJ2-2, with TRBD2 identical over 10 bases. Looked up from germline, CDR1 is SGHRS and CDR2 is YFSETQ. J gave up 1 base and V 5 bases, and 5 bases lay outside the gene matches. The CDR3 runs 16 residues. CDR3 region: CASRSLAGGNTGELFF. CDR3 nucleotide sequence: TGCGCCAGCAGGTCATTAGCGGGGGGGAACACCGGGGAGCTGTTTTTT.

The chain couples TRBV15 to TRBJ2-2; TRBD1 aligns across 8 bases. V lost 0 bases and J lost 5; bases outside the gene matches: 8. There are 17 residues in the CDR3. Per the germline V gene, CDR1 is LNHNV and CDR2 is YYDKDF (reference sequence). The CDR3 spells CATSRDLAGGGTGELFF. The CDR3 bases are TGTGCCACCAGCAGAGATCTCGCAGGGGGCGGAACCGGGGAGCTGTTTTTT.

Written as DNA, the CDR3 is TGTGCCAGCAGCCGGTTCGGGACAGGGAAGACCGGGGAGCTGTTTTTT. It specifies CASSRFGTGKTGELFF. The rearrangement links TRBV5-4 to TRBJ2-2; TRBD1 aligns across 9 bases. From germline, CDR1 is SGHNT and CDR2 YYREEE (reference sequence). The V and J ends lost 4 bases and 5 bases, in that order; junction bases with no gene match: 9. CDR3 length: 16 amino acids.

The chain has TRBV7-2 and TRBJ2-7, with 8 bases lining up with TRBD1. The CDR3 totals 16 residues. Trimming took 5 bases from V and 1 from J; bases not matched to a gene: 10. CDR1 and CDR2 from the germline V gene are SGHTA and FQGNSA. For the CDR3, the DNA is TGTGCCAGCAGCATCACTCGGGGACAGGCTTCCTACGAGCAGTACTTC. Its protein product is CASSITRGQASYEQYF.

The chain is built from TRBV10-3 and TRBJ2-1; TRBD2 matches at 11 bases. With 11 bases clipped from V and 1 base from J, the junction kept 7 bases outside the gene matches. Germline CDR1 and CDR2: ENHRY and SYGVKD. The CDR3 contains 15 residues. The CDR3 protein is CAACASGGSYNEQFF. CDR3 sequence (DNA): TGTGCCGCCTGTGCTAGCGGGGGGTCCTACAATGAGCAGTTCTTC.

This chain joins TRBV4-1 and TRBJ2-5, with 11 bases identical to TRBD2. The germline CDR1 and CDR2 sequences are MGHRA and YSYEKL. The CDR3 is made up of 15 amino acids. V trimming: 4 bases; J trimming: 4 bases; junction bases outside the gene matches: 5. CDR3 amino acids: CASSPRLAGPETQYF. CDR3 sequence (DNA): TGCGCCAGCAGCCCTAGACTAGCGGGGCCAGAGACCCAGTACTTC.

As DNA, the CDR3 is TGTGCCAGCAGAGCCCACGGACAGGGGTACACCGGGGAGCTGTTTTTT. Translation gives CASRAHGQGYTGELFF. The chain joins TRBV2 to TRBJ2-2; TRBD1 aligns across 9 bases. Germline assignment: CDR1 SNHLY and CDR2 FYNNEI. With V trimmed by 6 bases and J by 3 bases, 8 bases remained unmatched. This CDR3 contains 16 residues.

The V gene is TRBV5-1, the J gene TRBJ1-2; D call uncertain. CDR3 length: 17 amino acids. Germline V gives CDR1 SGHRS, CDR2 YFSETQ. The V gene lost 0 bases and the J gene lost 0 bases, with 15 bases spanning the gap. CDR3 bases: TGCGCCAGCAGCTTGGGACCGACTGGACTCTCTAACTATGGCTACACCTTC. Translating it yields CASSLGPTGLSNYGYTF. Full variable domain (missing parts from reference TRBV5-1 and TRBJ1-2): KAGVTQTPRYLIKTRGQQVTLSCSPISGHRSVSWYQQTPGQGLQFLFEYFSETQRNKGNFPGRFSGRQFSNSRSEMNVSTLELGDSALYLCASSLGPTGLSNYGYTFGSGTRLTVV.

CDR3 sequence reads: CASSLGGEVPPPLHF. DNA for the CDR3: TGTGCCAGCAGCTTGGGGGGAGAGGTCCCCCCACCCCTCCACTTT. The chain employs TRBV5-8 and TRBJ1-6; D not certain. V shed 0 bases and J shed 11 bases, with 15 bases lying between them. Germline V gene data show CDR1 as SGHTS and CDR2 as YDEGEE. The CDR3 extends over 15 amino acids. Full variable domain (missing parts from reference TRBV5-8 and TRBJ1-6): EAGVTQSPTHLIKTRGQQATLRCSPISGHTSVYWYQQALGLGLQFLLWYDEGEERNRGNFPPRFSGRQFPNYSSELNVNALELEDSALYLCASSLGGEVPPPLHFGNGTRLTVT.

This clone turned up a few times. The chain joins TRBV6-1 to TRBJ1-6; TRBD1 matches 7 bases. V dropped 5 bases and J dropped 7; count of bases not matched to a gene: 5. Germline V gene sequence: CDR1 MNHNS, CDR2 SASEGT. CDR3 length: 14 residues. CDR3 DNA: TGTGCCAGCAGTCCCGGGACAGAAAATTCACCCCTCCACTTT. This translates into CASSPGTENSPLHF.

The V call is TRBV5-1, the J call TRBJ1-4; tentatively, D is TRBD1 (6 bases). The V end lost 2 bases, the J end lost 5 bases, and 10 bases lay between the germline ends. From germline, CDR1 is SGHRS and CDR2 YFSETQ. This CDR3 contains 14 residues. CDR3 sequence: CASSLGGPNEKLFF. Written as DNA, the CDR3 is TGCGCCAGCAGCTTAGGGGGTCCCAATGAAAAACTGTTTTTT.